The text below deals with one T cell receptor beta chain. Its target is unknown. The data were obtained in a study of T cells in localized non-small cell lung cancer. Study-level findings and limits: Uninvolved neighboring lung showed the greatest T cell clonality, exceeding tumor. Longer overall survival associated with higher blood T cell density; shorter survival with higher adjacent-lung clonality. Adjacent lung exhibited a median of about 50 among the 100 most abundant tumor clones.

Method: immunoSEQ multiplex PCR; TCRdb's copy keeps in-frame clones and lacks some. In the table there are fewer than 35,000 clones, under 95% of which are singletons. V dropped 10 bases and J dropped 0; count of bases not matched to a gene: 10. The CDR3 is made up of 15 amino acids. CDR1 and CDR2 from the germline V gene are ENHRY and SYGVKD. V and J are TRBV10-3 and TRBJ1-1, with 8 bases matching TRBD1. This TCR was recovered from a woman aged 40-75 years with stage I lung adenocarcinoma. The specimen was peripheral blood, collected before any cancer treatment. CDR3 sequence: CATRGGQEMNTEAFF. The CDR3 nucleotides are TGTGCCACCAGAGGGGGACAGGAGATGAACACTGAAGCTTTCTTT.